A selection of T cell receptor beta chains follows, all from one sample in a study of blood T cells in healthy people across ages. TCRdb reprocessed the 5' RACE reads via MiXCR and lists one record per CDR3 protein. The sample carries 800,000 to 950,000 distinct CDR3 sequences, 35% to 40% recorded once. Sequenced: blood. These receptors all stem from a man younger than 30 in good health. The CDR3 runs from the conserved cysteine through the conserved F or W. The order of the fields is J gene, clone size, V gene, D gene, CDR3 protein, CDR3 DNA. D genes are given only for firm matches. Rows give clone size only sometimes, using once, few, many, or a class for an expanded clone.

TRBJ2-5	.	TRBV6-1	.	CASSGQIGETQYF	TGTGCCAGCAGCGGGCAGATCGGGGAGACCCAGTACTTC
TRBJ2-2	once	TRBV10-3	.	CAIGKLVGELFF	TGTGCCATCGGAAAGCTAGTAGGGGAGCTGTTTTTT
TRBJ2-2	.	TRBV5-4	.	CASSLAGDQTLFF	TGTGCCAGCAGCTTGGCAGGGGACCAAACACTGTTTTTT
TRBJ1-2	.	TRBV7-8	TRBD1	CASSLGQTDRAPYYGYTF	TGTGCCAGCAGCTTAGGGCAGACGGACAGGGCTCCTTACTATGGCTACACCTTC
TRBJ1-5	few	TRBV19	.	CASSIGHYSNQPQHF	TGTGCCAGTAGTATAGGACATTATAGCAATCAGCCCCAGCATTTT
TRBJ2-7	.	TRBV10-3	TRBD1	CAISEPGQGEYF	TGTGCCATCAGTGAGCCGGGACAGGGGGAGTACTTC
TRBJ2-2	.	TRBV2	TRBD2	CASSQTSGGGTGELFF	TGTGCCAGCAGCCAAACTAGCGGGGGTGGCACCGGGGAGCTGTTTTTT
TRBJ2-7	.	TRBV25-1	TRBD1	CASSDADRVLHEQYF	TGTGCCAGCAGTGATGCCGACAGGGTCCTTCACGAGCAGTACTTC
TRBJ1-2	few	TRBV6-1	.	CASSERGGRSFYGYTF	TGTGCCAGCAGTGAAAGGGGGGGACGTAGTTTCTATGGCTACACCTTC
TRBJ2-1	many	TRBV20-1	.	CSARRRGPFF	TGCAGTGCTAGAAGGCGGGGGCCGTTCTTC
TRBJ2-3	.	TRBV9	.	CASSPRTSMATDTQYF	TGTGCCAGCAGCCCCCGGACCTCGATGGCCACAGATACGCAGTATTTT
TRBJ1-2	many	TRBV7-3	.	CASSLERLSGYTF	TGTGCCAGCAGCTTAGAGAGGTTGTCCGGCTACACCTTC
TRBJ1-5	few	TRBV20-1	.	CSARDREGISNQPQHF	TGCAGTGCTAGAGATCGCGAAGGGATAAGCAATCAGCCCCAGCATTTT
TRBJ1-4	few	TRBV7-2	TRBD1	CASSQTGPTNEKLFF	TGTGCCAGCAGCCAGACAGGGCCAACTAATGAAAAACTGTTTTTT
TRBJ2-7	few	TRBV6-6	TRBD1	CASSTTGELNEQYF	TGTGCCAGCAGTACCACAGGGGAACTCAATGAGCAGTACTTC
TRBJ2-5	.	TRBV7-2	TRBD2	CATVGATSVFETQYF	TGTGCCACGGTGGGGGCGACTAGCGTATTTGAGACCCAGTACTTC
TRBJ2-7	.	TRBV27	.	CASTPPGHLPYIGYF	TGTGCCAGCACTCCCCCGGGACACCTACCGTACATTGGGTACTTC
TRBJ2-1	many	TRBV2	TRBD2	CASSESAGGYNEQFF	TGTGCCAGCAGTGAGTCCGCGGGGGGTTACAATGAGCAGTTCTTC
TRBJ2-1	.	TRBV20-1	.	CSASGGHSFAEEQFF	TGCAGTGCTAGCGGGGGGCACTCATTTGCGGAGGAGCAGTTCTTC
TRBJ1-4	.	TRBV5-1	TRBD1	CASSPHVGQGGEKLFF	TGCGCCAGCAGCCCGCACGTGGGACAGGGAGGTGAAAAACTGTTTTTT
TRBJ2-7	.	TRBV7-2	.	CASSFGTHEQYF	TGTGCCAGCAGCTTTGGAACCCACGAGCAGTACTTC
TRBJ1-1	.	TRBV24-1	.	CATSDPRADNTEAFF	TGTGCCACCAGTGACCCCCGGGCGGACAACACTGAAGCTTTCTTT
TRBJ1-2	.	TRBV6-1	.	CASSERGPDGYTF	TGTGCCAGCAGTGAACGTGGGCCTGATGGCTACACCTTC
TRBJ1-2	.	TRBV5-6	.	CASSLGRGIGYTF	TGTGCCAGCAGCCTGGGACGGGGAATAGGCTACACCTTC
TRBJ1-2	many	TRBV7-2	TRBD1	CASSGTGGQGRGYGYTF	TGTGCCAGCAGCGGAACAGGGGGACAGGGGCGTGGCTATGGCTACACCTTC
TRBJ2-5	few	TRBV3-1	TRBD2	CASSQVTSGGADETQYF	TGTGCCAGCAGCCAAGTGACTAGCGGGGGCGCGGATGAGACCCAGTACTTC
TRBJ1-5	few	TRBV3-1	.	CASSRDIVQPQHF	TGTGCCAGCAGTCGGGACATTGTTCAGCCCCAGCATTTT
TRBJ1-6	.	TRBV27	.	CTSSPLGGRRGSPLHF	TGCACCAGCAGTCCCCTAGGAGGTAGGCGAGGTTCACCCCTCCACTTT
TRBJ2-6	.	TRBV7-2	.	CASSLGRRFSGANVLTF	TGTGCCAGCAGCCTCGGACGGCGCTTCTCTGGGGCCAACGTCCTGACTTTC
TRBJ2-1	.	TRBV12-3/TRBV12-4	TRBD2	CASSERGTVNEQFF	TGTGCCAGCTCTGAGCGGGGGACGGTTAATGAGCAGTTCTTC
TRBJ1-3	.	TRBV12-3/TRBV12-4	TRBD1	CASSFLTGAPSGNTIYF	TGTGCCAGCAGTTTCTTAACAGGGGCCCCCTCTGGAAACACCATATATTTT
TRBJ1-4	.	TRBV20-1	.	CSATRLEDSSKLFF	TGCAGTGCTACCCGATTGGAGGACAGTTCAAAACTGTTTTTT
TRBJ2-3	many	TRBV20-1	TRBD2	CSAVGLAGVVDTQYF	TGCAGTGCTGTGGGACTAGCGGGGGTGGTAGATACGCAGTATTTT
TRBJ2-3	many	TRBV4-3	TRBD1	CASSPGQNTDTQYF	TGCGCCAGCAGCCCGGGACAGAACACAGATACGCAGTATTTT
TRBJ2-3	.	TRBV6-5	TRBD2	CASTPLSGGADTQYF	TGTGCCAGCACCCCACTTAGCGGGGGAGCAGATACGCAGTATTTT
TRBJ2-5	many	TRBV5-6	TRBD1	CASSFDRAQETQYF	TGTGCCAGCAGCTTTGACAGGGCTCAAGAGACCCAGTACTTC
TRBJ2-1	many	TRBV10-3	.	CAIAGVNYNEQFF	TGTGCCATCGCTGGGGTAAACTACAATGAGCAGTTCTTC
TRBJ2-5	many	TRBV4-1	.	CASSQDVARTQYF	TGCGCCAGCAGCCAAGATGTGGCCCGGACCCAGTACTTC
TRBJ1-1	few	TRBV2	.	CASTDGMNTEAFF	TGTGCCAGCACCGACGGTATGAACACTGAAGCTTTCTTT
TRBJ2-1	.	TRBV2	TRBD1	CASRRQGHEQFF	TGTGCCAGCAGGAGACAGGGGCATGAGCAGTTCTTC
TRBJ1-5	few	TRBV20-1	.	CSAREGAGYGDNQPQHF	TGCAGTGCTAGAGAGGGGGCCGGCTATGGGGACAATCAGCCCCAGCATTTT
TRBJ2-7	many	TRBV12-3/TRBV12-4	TRBD2	CASSSGGYEQYF	TGTGCCAGCAGCTCGGGAGGGTACGAGCAGTACTTC
TRBJ2-1	few	TRBV7-8	.	CASSLPRGRDNEQFF	TGTGCCAGCAGCTTACCCAGGGGGAGGGACAATGAGCAGTTCTTC
TRBJ2-1	many	TRBV29-1	TRBD2	CSVGLRLAGVYNEQFF	TGCAGCGTGGGACTCCGACTAGCGGGGGTCTACAATGAGCAGTTCTTC
TRBJ2-7	few	TRBV24-1	TRBD1	CATSDGQVSYEQYF	TGTGCCACCAGTGATGGACAGGTCTCCTACGAGCAGTACTTC
TRBJ1-6	.	TRBV7-2	.	CASGPSTGSYSPLHF	TGTGCCAGCGGCCCGTCGACAGGATCGTACTCACCCCTCCACTTT
TRBJ1-2	few	TRBV20-1	.	CSPQLHYGYTF	TGCAGTCCGCAACTGCACTATGGCTACACCTTC
TRBJ1-2	once	TRBV29-1	TRBD1	CSVTRTGGGGYTF	TGCAGCGTCACAAGGACAGGGGGGGGTGGCTACACCTTC
TRBJ1-2	.	TRBV10-3	TRBD1	CAIKDRGMEANYGYTF	TGTGCCATCAAGGACAGGGGGATGGAAGCTAACTATGGCTACACCTTC